The 30 T cell receptor beta chains below were found in one sample sequenced in a study of response to subunit inactivated influenza vaccine. TCRdb reprocessed the RT-PCR reads with MiXCR, giving one entry per CDR3 protein. The table shows approximately 680,000 distinct CDR3 sequences, with approximately 15% occurring only once. This specimen was PBMCs from blood, taken roughly 12 days after vaccination. Receptor source: a man aged 50-59 years who received an inactivated influenza vaccine.

This clonotype was picked up many times. V and J are TRBV7-2 and TRBJ2-1; tentatively, D is TRBD1 (6 bases). From germline, CDR1 is SGHTA and CDR2 FQGNSA. The CDR3 covers 15 residues. V was cut by 5 bases and J by 5 bases, with 16 bases left in between. CDR3 sequence: CASSRTLQGNNEQFF. The CDR3 DNA reads as TGTGCCAGCAGCCGAACTTTACAGGGTAACAATGAGCAGTTCTTC.

This clonotype showed up just a few times. The genes are TRBV5-1 and TRBJ2-1, with 7 nucleotides matching TRBD1. V was pared by 3 bases and J by 1 base, with 10 bases of the junction left unmatched. Germline CDR1 and CDR2: SGHRS and YFSETQ. This CDR3 has 17 residues. As DNA, the CDR3 is TGCGCCAGCAGCTCGACAGGGCTGCCCGGTTCCTACAATGAGCAGTTCTTC. It codes for CASSSTGLPGSYNEQFF.

The J gene is TRBJ2-1, the V gene TRBV20-1; TRBD2 agrees at 10 bases. Germline CDR1 reads DFQATT; CDR2 reads SNEGSKA (reference sequence). V was pared by 6 bases and J by 5 bases, with 7 bases of the junction left unmatched. The CDR3 sequence is 14 residues long. This chain's CDR3 is CSAPIAGGHNEQFF. CDR3 DNA sequence: TGCAGTGCGCCAATAGCGGGGGGCCACAATGAGCAGTTCTTC.

This sequence joins TRBV7-9 and TRBJ1-1; unclear D gene. Trimming pared 1 base from V and 7 bases from J, leaving 7 bases between. CDR1 is SEHNR and CDR2 is FQNEAQ in the germline V gene (reference sequence). The CDR3 loop spans 12 amino acids. The CDR3 loop is CASSLVSDEAFF. As DNA, the CDR3 is TGTGCCAGCAGCTTAGTTTCGGATGAAGCTTTCTTT.

The chain links TRBV5-1 to TRBJ2-1, with TRBD2 as a possible D gene (6 bases). Per germline, CDR1 SGHRS and CDR2 YFSETQ. The CDR3 has 15 amino acids. V dropped 3 bases and J dropped 5 bases, with 15 bases sitting between them. CDR3 in DNA: TGCGCCAGCAGCTCCGGCGGGACGACCAACAATGAGCAGTTCTTC. This codes for CASSSGGTTNNEQFF.

This chain joins TRBV7-9 and TRBJ2-2, with 10 bases fitting TRBD2. From germline, CDR1 is SEHNR and CDR2 FQNEAQ (reference sequence). The junction had 6 bases not matched to a gene; V was cut back by 1 base and J by 4 bases. The CDR3 runs 17 residues. This chain's CDR3 is CASSLGLAGVGTGELFF. The CDR3 coding sequence is TGTGCCAGCAGCTTAGGCCTAGCGGGAGTCGGCACCGGGGAGCTGTTTTTT. The full variable domain, with the rest looked up from reference TRBV7-9 and TRBJ2-2, is DTGVSQNPRHKITKRGQNVTFRCDPISEHNRLYWYRQTLGQGPEFLTYFQNEAQLEKSRLLSDRFSAERPKGSFSTLEIQRTEQGDSAMYLCASSLGLAGVGTGELFFGEGSRLTVL.

This clonotype has more than one count but fewer than ten. The chain combines TRBV5-1 with TRBJ2-1; no reliable D call. The CDR3 is 15 amino acids. Germline lookup yields CDR1 SGHRS and CDR2 YFSETQ. The V gene lost 1 base and the J gene lost 1 base, with 9 bases spanning the gap. CDR3 coding DNA: TGCGCCAGCAGCTTGCGGGTAGCTTCCTACAATGAGCAGTTCTTC. Translation: CASSLRVASYNEQFF.

The chain carries TRBV5-1 and TRBJ2-5; weak D call: TRBD2 (6 bases). Trimming cost V 0 bases and J 6 bases, with 15 bases left between them. This CDR3 is built from 15 residues. Germline CDR1 and CDR2: SGHRS and YFSETQ. This CDR3 is CASSLEAGSLQTQYF. Here the CDR3 DNA reads TGCGCCAGCAGCTTGGAGGCGGGGAGCCTTCAGACCCAGTACTTC.

A few counts support this clonotype. The chain carries TRBV6-2 or TRBV6-3 and TRBJ1-1, with D possibly matching TRBD1 (5 bases). Germline CDR1 is MNHEY and CDR2 is SVGEGT. The CDR3 covers 13 residues. V was clipped by 2 bases and J by 3 bases, with 7 bases between them. The CDR3 region is CASSYGADTEAFF. The CDR3 bases are TGTGCCAGCAGTTACGGGGCTGACACTGAAGCTTTCTTT.

The table lists this clonotype with many counts. DNA for the CDR3: TGCAGTGCTTCGGACAGGGGCCACGAGCAGTACTTC. Its protein is CSASDRGHEQYF. This chain joins TRBV20-1 and TRBJ2-7, with 9 bases aligning to TRBD1. In germline, CDR1 is DFQATT, CDR2 SNEGSKA (reference sequence). The ends lost 5 bases at V and 5 bases at J; junction bases unmatched: 4. The CDR3 has 12 amino acids.

The chain employs TRBV7-9 and TRBJ2-3; a possible D gene is TRBD2 (6 bases). The CDR3 is 14 amino acids. The germline V gene encodes CDR1 SEHNR and CDR2 FQNEAQ (reference sequence). Trimming stripped 3 bases from V and 13 bases from J, with 20 bases between. In DNA, the CDR3 is TGTGCCAGCAGCTTTCCACCGGACTACCACTACGAGTATTTT. Translation gives CASSFPPDYHYEYF.

This clonotype was detected only a few times. This sequence joins TRBV7-2 and TRBJ2-6, with D uncertain. This CDR3 is built from 16 residues. Germline assignment: CDR1 SGHTA and CDR2 FQGNSA. Trimming removed 1 base from V and 0 bases from J, with 7 bases in between. DNA for the CDR3: TGTGCCAGCAGCTTAGGAGGCTTCTCTGGGGCCAACGTCCTGACTTTC. Its protein product is CASSLGGFSGANVLTF.

This clonotype has more than one count but fewer than ten. The chain is built from TRBV19 and TRBJ1-5; D may be TRBD1 (5 bases). The CDR3 totals 14 residues. Germline V gene data show CDR1 as LNHDA and CDR2 as SQIVND (reference sequence). V was pared by 5 bases and J by 6 bases, with 14 bases between. The CDR3: CASSLLGGLQPQHF. The CDR3 DNA is TGTGCCAGTAGTCTCCTGGGGGGTCTTCAGCCCCAGCATTTT. Drawing the rest from reference TRBV19 and TRBJ1-5, the complete variable domain is DGGITQSPKYLFRKEGQNVTLSCEQNLNHDAMYWYRQDPGQGLRLIYYSQIVNDFQKGDIAEGYSVSREKKESFPLTVTSAQKNPTAFYLCASSLLGGLQPQHFGDGTRLSIL.

This chain connects TRBV5-1 to TRBJ2-5; the D call may be TRBD1 or TRBD2 (5 bases each). V shed 4 bases and J shed 2 bases, with 9 bases lying between them. This CDR3 has 13 residues. Germline V gene data show CDR1 as SGHRS and CDR2 as YFSETQ. The chain's CDR3 is CASSGDGQETQYF. The DNA for the CDR3 is TGCGCCAGCAGCGGGGACGGGCAAGAGACCCAGTACTTC.

The chain is built from TRBV6-1 and TRBJ1-6, with a possible D match to TRBD1 (5 bases). Germline-derived CDR1 and CDR2 are MNHNS and SASEGT. V gave up 5 bases and J gave up 0 bases, with 17 bases separating them. The CDR3 runs 18 residues. CDR3 residues: CASSQYTHRSSYNSPLHF. The CDR3 nucleotides read TGTGCCAGCAGTCAATATACCCACAGGAGCTCCTATAATTCACCCCTCCACTTT.

The gene calls are TRBV6-5 and TRBJ1-1, with TRBD1 matching over 9 bases. Germline CDR1 and CDR2: MNHEY and SVGAGI. The length of the CDR3 is 15 residues. Trimming took 4 bases from V and 1 from J; bases not matched to a gene: 4. The CDR3 coding sequence is TGTGCCAGCAGTTCCGAACAGGGGGCGAACACTGAAGCTTTCTTT. It codes for CASSSEQGANTEAFF.

Concerning this clonotype: A much larger clone is a single base away; this may be a read error. The rearrangement links TRBV20-1 to TRBJ2-1, with 9 positions matching TRBD2. The junction had 10 bases not matched to a gene; V was cut back by 4 bases and J by 0 bases. In germline, CDR1 is DFQATT, CDR2 SNEGSKA (reference sequence). This CDR3 is built from 17 residues. The CDR3 here is CSAIAGASFSSYNEQFF. The CDR3 DNA reads as TGCAGTGCTATAGCGGGAGCGAGCTTTAGCTCCTACAATGAGCAGTTCTTC.

This clonotype was seen only a few times. The V call is TRBV5-1, the J call TRBJ1-4, with D uncertain. Germline V gene lookup returns CDR1 SGHRS and CDR2 YFSETQ. Trimming left V 4 bases short and J 4 bases short, with 11 bases between. This CDR3 is built from 14 residues. CDR3 nucleotide sequence: TGCGCCAGCAGCCCGGGTGGGATTAATGAAAAACTGTTTTTT. As protein: CASSPGGINEKLFF.

This clonotype was counted a few times. The chain combines TRBV5-1 with TRBJ2-2; D gene unclear. Germline lookup yields CDR1 SGHRS and CDR2 YFSETQ. This CDR3 contains 15 residues. Trimming cost V 5 bases and J 3 bases, with 14 bases left between them. The CDR3 reads CASRGNGSHTGELFF. In nucleotides, the CDR3 is TGCGCCAGCAGGGGTAATGGTTCGCACACCGGGGAGCTGTTTTTT.

This chain joins TRBV19 and TRBJ2-3, with D tentatively TRBD1 (6 bases). Germline lookup yields CDR1 LNHDA and CDR2 SQIVND (reference sequence). This CDR3 contains 15 residues. V was trimmed by 0 bases and J by 8 bases, leaving 15 bases between them. For the CDR3, the DNA is TGTGCCAGTAGTATAGAGCAGGGGCTCCTAGGTACGCAGTATTTT. Its translation: CASSIEQGLLGTQYF.

This clonotype was observed a few times. The V call is TRBV28, the J call TRBJ2-7, with 8 bases that match TRBD1. From germline, CDR1 is MDHEN and CDR2 SYDVKM. The CDR3 totals 15 residues. With V trimmed by 5 bases and J by 5 bases, 11 bases remained unmatched. CDR3 DNA sequence: TGTGCCAGCAGTATAAACGGACAGGGTTCAGACGAGCAGTACTTC. It codes for CASSINGQGSDEQYF.

This clonotype was observed at least ten times. V usage is TRBV5-6 and J usage is TRBJ1-1, with D perhaps matching TRBD1 (6 bases). The CDR3 extends over 15 amino acids. The V and J ends lost 2 bases and 1 base respectively, with 12 bases between them. The germline gives CDR1 SGHDT, CDR2 YYEEEE. The CDR3 protein is CASSFPDRKNTEAFF. In nucleotides, the CDR3 is TGTGCCAGCAGCTTTCCCGACAGGAAGAACACTGAAGCTTTCTTT.

The chain couples TRBV20-1 to TRBJ2-5, with D perhaps TRBD1 or TRBD2 (5 bases each). The V gene's germline CDR1 is DFQATT and CDR2 SNEGSKA (reference sequence). Trimming left V 4 bases short and J 2 bases short, with 8 bases between. The CDR3 loop spans 12 amino acids. Written as DNA, the CDR3 is TGCAGTGCTACCGGGGCTCAAGAGACCCAGTACTTC. This sequence encodes CSATGAQETQYF.

The chain employs TRBV9 and TRBJ1-2; 7 bases align to TRBD1. This CDR3 spans 13 amino acids. Unmatched junction bases numbered 3, after V lost 5 bases and J lost 2 bases. Germline-derived CDR1 and CDR2 are SGDLS and YYNGEE. The CDR3 is CASRGQWNYGYTF. The DNA for the CDR3 is TGTGCCAGCAGGGGACAGTGGAACTATGGCTACACCTTC.

This clonotype has just a few counts. The CDR3 here is CATSRGGAAETQYF. CDR3 in DNA: TGTGCCACCAGCAGGGGAGGGGCGGCAGAGACCCAGTACTTC. This chain connects TRBV15 to TRBJ2-5; TRBD2 matches 7 bases. CDR1 is LNHNV and CDR2 is YYDKDF in the germline V gene (reference sequence). The CDR3 runs to 14 residues. V dropped 3 bases and J dropped 4; count of bases not matched to a gene: 5.

This clonotype was observed a few times. The rearrangement joins TRBV7-2 to TRBJ2-5; weak D call: TRBD2 (5 bases). The CDR3 sequence is 14 residues long. Germline values: CDR1 SGHTA, CDR2 FQGNSA. With 5 bases removed from V and 5 bases from J, the gap between germline ends came to 15 bases. The CDR3 spells CASSRFGRGETQYF. The CDR3 DNA reads TGTGCCAGCAGCCGCTTTGGGAGAGGCGAGACCCAGTACTTC.

This clonotype was counted ten times or more. The genes are TRBV7-9 and TRBJ2-7, with D possibly being TRBD1 (5 bases). Germline lookup yields CDR1 SEHNR and CDR2 FQNEAQ (reference sequence). The V gene lost 4 bases and the J gene lost 3 bases, with 16 bases spanning the gap. The CDR3 covers 15 residues. CDR3: CASSSWGQFLYEQYF. DNA of the CDR3: TGTGCCAGCAGCTCCTGGGGCCAGTTCCTCTACGAGCAGTACTTC.

The V call is TRBV7-2, the J call TRBJ2-7; no clear D. Germline CDR1 reads SGHTA; CDR2 reads FQGNSA. Deletions cut 4 bases from V and 0 bases from J, with 10 bases between. This CDR3 has 14 residues. The CDR3 region is CASSSFDGSYEQYF. Here the CDR3 DNA reads TGTGCCAGCAGCTCATTTGACGGCTCCTACGAGCAGTACTTC.

The rearrangement uses TRBV6-5 and TRBJ1-1; possibly TRBD1 for D (5 bases). The ends were cut back, 2 bases at V and 4 bases at J, with 14 bases in the middle. Germline lookup yields CDR1 MNHEY and CDR2 SVGAGI. The CDR3 length is 15 residues. CDR3 sequence (DNA): TGTGCCAGCAGTTACGGCCGGCAGGGCGCCACTGAAGCTTTCTTT. As protein: CASSYGRQGATEAFF.

This rearrangement joins TRBV20-1 to TRBJ2-1; D ambiguous. Germline V gene sequence: CDR1 DFQATT, CDR2 SNEGSKA (reference sequence). The CDR3 has 12 amino acids. The V gene lost 5 bases and the J gene lost 8 bases, with 13 bases spanning the gap. The CDR3 region is CSAAPRVDEQFF. In DNA form, the CDR3 reads TGCAGTGCTGCCCCTAGGGTCGATGAGCAGTTCTTC.